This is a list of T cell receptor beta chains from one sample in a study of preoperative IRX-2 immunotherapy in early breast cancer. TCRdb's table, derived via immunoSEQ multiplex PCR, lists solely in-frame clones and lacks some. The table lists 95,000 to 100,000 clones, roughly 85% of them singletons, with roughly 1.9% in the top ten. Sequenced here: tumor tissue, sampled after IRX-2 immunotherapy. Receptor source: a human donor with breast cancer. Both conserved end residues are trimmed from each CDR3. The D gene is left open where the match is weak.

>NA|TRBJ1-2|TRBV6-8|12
ASSYSAGSNGYT
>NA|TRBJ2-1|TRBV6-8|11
ASNMKGGNEQF
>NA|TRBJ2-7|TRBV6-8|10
AISHNSYEQY
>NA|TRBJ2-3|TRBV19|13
ASSIIGTYTDTQY
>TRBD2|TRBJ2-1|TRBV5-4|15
ASSASGLAGSDNEQF
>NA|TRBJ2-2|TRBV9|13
ASDGQGRNTGELF
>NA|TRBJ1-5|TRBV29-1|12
SVEPHTSNQPQH
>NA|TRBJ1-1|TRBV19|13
ASTFPAPMNTEAF
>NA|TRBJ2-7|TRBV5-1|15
ASRPTPTGSSPYEQY
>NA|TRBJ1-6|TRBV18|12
ASSPGGVRSPLH
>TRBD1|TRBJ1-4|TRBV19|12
ATTRGRVAEKLF
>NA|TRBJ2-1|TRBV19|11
ASSIGGANEQF
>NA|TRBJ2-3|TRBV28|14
ASSSGMAGPEDTQY
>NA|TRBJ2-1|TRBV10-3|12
AISESVGAVEQF
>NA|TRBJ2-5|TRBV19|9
ASSIRETQY
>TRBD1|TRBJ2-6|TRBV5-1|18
ASSLGRQGPAQWGANVLT
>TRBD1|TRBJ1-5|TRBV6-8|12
ASSDRQGALGQH
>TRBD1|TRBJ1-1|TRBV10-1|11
ASRGQGGTEAF
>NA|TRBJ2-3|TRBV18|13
ASSPAHDGTDTQY
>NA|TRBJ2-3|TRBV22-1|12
ASRTSGSTDTQY
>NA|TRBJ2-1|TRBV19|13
ASSRQGSSYNEQF
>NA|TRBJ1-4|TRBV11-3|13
ASSSDGATNEKLF
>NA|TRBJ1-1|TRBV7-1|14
ASSASRPGRVTEAF
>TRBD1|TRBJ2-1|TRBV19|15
ASSKAADRGLLNEQF
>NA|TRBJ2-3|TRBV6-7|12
ASSEGALPDTQY